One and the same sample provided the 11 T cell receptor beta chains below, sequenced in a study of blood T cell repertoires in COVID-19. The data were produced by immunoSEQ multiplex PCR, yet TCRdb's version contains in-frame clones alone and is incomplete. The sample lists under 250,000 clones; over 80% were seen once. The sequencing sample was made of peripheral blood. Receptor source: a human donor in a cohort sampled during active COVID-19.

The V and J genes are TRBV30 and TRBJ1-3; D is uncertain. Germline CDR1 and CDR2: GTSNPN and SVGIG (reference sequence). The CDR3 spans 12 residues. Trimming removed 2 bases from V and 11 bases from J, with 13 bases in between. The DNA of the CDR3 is TGTGCCTGGAGTTCGTCCCGTTCCCCCATATATTTT. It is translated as CAWSSSRSPIYF.

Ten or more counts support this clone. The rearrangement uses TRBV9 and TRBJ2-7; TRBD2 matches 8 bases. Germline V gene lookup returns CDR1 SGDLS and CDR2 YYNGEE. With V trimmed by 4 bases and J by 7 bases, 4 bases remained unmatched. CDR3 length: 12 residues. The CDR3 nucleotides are TGTGCCAGCAGCCTCGTAGCGGGGGAGCAGTACTTC. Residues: CASSLVAGEQYF.

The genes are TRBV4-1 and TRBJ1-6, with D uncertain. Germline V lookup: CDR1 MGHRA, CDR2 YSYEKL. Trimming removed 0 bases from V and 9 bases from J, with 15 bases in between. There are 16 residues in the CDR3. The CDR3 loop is CASSQDLGADFSPLHF. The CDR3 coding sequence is TGCGCCAGCAGCCAAGACTTAGGCGCAGACTTTTCACCCCTCCACTTT.

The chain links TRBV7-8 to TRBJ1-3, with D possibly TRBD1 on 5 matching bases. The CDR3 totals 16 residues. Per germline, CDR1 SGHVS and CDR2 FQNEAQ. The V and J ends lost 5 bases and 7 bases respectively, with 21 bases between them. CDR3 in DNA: TGTGCCAGCAGCAATAATCGGGGGAGGCGAAACAACACCATATATTTT. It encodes CASSNNRGRRNNTIYF.

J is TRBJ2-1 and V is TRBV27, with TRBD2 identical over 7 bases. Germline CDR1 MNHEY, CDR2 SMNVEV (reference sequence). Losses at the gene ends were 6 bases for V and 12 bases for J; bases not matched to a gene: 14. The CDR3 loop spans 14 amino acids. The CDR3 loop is CASSHPVRGSGQFF. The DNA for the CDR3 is TGTGCCAGCAGCCACCCCGTTCGCGGGAGTGGGCAGTTCTTC.

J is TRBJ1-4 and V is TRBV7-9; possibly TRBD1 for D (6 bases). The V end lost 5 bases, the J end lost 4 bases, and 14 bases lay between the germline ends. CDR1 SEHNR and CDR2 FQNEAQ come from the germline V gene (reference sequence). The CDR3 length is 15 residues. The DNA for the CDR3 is TGTGCCAGCAGCCGGATGACAGGAGTTAATGAAAAACTGTTTTTT. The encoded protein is CASSRMTGVNEKLFF. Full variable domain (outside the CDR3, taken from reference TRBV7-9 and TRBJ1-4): DTGVSQNPRHKITKRGQNVTFRCDPISEHNRLYWYRQTLGQGPEFLTYFQNEAQLEKSRLLSDRFSAERPKGSFSTLEIQRTEQGDSAMYLCASSRMTGVNEKLFFGSGTQLSVL.

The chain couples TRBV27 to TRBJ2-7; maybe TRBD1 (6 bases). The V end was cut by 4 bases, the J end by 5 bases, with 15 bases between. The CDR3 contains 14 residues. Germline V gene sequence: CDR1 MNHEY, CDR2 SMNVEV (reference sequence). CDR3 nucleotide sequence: TGTGCCAGCAGTTCCAGACAGGTCCTTGACGAGCAGTACTTC. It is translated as CASSSRQVLDEQYF.

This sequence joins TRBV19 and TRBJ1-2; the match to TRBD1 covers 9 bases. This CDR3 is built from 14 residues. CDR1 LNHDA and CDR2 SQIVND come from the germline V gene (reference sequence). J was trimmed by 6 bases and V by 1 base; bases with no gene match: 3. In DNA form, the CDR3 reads TGTGCCAGTAGTATAGGGGACAGGGTAAATGGCTACACCTTC. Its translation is CASSIGDRVNGYTF.

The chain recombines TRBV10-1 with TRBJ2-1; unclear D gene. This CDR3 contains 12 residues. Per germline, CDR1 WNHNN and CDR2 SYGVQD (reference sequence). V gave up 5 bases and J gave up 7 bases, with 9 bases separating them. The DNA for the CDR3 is TGCGCCAGCAGTTCCTCCCGGAATGAGCAGTTCTTC. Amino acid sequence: CASSSSRNEQFF.

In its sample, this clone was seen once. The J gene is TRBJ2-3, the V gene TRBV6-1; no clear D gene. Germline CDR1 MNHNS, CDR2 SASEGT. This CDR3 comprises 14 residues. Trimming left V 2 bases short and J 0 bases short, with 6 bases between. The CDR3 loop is CASSELSSTDTQYF. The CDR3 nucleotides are TGTGCCAGCAGTGAACTTTCTAGCACAGATACGCAGTATTTT.

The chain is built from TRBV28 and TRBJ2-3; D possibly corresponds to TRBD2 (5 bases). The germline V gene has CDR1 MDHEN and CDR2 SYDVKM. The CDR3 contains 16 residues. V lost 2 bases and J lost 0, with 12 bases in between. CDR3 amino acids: CASSLNSGLSTDTQYF. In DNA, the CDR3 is TGTGCCAGCAGTTTAAATTCTGGACTGAGCACAGATACGCAGTATTTT.